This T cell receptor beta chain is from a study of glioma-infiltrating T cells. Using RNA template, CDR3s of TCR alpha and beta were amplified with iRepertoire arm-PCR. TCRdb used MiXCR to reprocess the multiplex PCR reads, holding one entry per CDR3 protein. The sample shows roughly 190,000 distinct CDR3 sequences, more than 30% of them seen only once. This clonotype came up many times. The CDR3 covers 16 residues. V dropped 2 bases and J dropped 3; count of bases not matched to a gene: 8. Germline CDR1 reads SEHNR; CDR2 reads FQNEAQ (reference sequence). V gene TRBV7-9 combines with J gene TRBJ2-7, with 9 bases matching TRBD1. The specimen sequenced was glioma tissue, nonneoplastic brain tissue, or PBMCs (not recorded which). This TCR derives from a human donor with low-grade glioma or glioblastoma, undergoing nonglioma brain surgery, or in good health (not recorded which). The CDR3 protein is CASSLLRDRESYEQYF. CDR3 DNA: TGTGCCAGCAGCTTACTCCGGGACAGGGAAAGCTACGAGCAGTACTTC.